This T cell receptor beta chain was recorded in a study of cytotoxic CD8 clonotypes in ibrutinib-treated CLL. In the study overall: Results showed about 25 partial and 2 complete responses; following median roughly 68 months, approximately 15 remained remitted, roughly twelve advanced. Among the samples, the mean was roughly 260,000 productive templates and fewer than 95,000 productive rearrangements.

As concerns this clone: What it recognizes is unknown.

The data were produced by immunoSEQ multiplex PCR, yet TCRdb's version contains in-frame clones alone and is incomplete. The table records 73,000 or so clones, 68% of them present only once. Study outcomes and limitations: Baseline levels were approached again at progression, after clonality had risen at ibrutinib response.

The sample in question was PBMCs, obtained after 12 months of ibrutinib treatment. The TCR originated in a human donor with chronic lymphocytic leukemia.

CDR3 loop: CASSPAGGPIDTQYF. The CDR3, as DNA: TGTGCCAGCAGCCCAGCGGGGGGGCCAATAGATACGCAGTATTTT. The chain links TRBV7-2 to TRBJ2-3, with 10 bases lining up with TRBD2. This CDR3 region has 15 residues. The V and J ends lost 5 bases and 5 bases, in that order; junction bases with no gene match: 7. In germline, CDR1 is SGHTA, CDR2 FQGNSA.